Sequencing of this T cell receptor beta chain was carried out in a study of human T cells and chemical hapten exposure. CDR3 size: 15 residues. Germline loops: CDR1 MNHEY, CDR2 SMNVEV (reference sequence). Trimming stripped 6 bases from V and 3 bases from J, with 14 bases between. For the library, individual cDNA molecules each received unique molecular identifiers. TCRdb passed the RACE reads through MiXCR, listing each CDR3 protein once. The profile shows tens of thousands of distinct CDR3 sequences, over 9% of them singletons. Time point in this sample: pre-sensitization, week 0. Described treatment: therapeutic diphenylcyclopropenone sensitization with weekly scalp DPC.

The sequencing used whole blood, collected in connection with sensitization to the hapten diphenylcyclopropenone (DPC). The sequence came from a woman between 40 and 50 years old with alopecia areata. Some clones in this sample may be carry-over from other donors' samples. This rearrangement joins TRBV27 to TRBJ2-2; maybe TRBD1 (6 bases). The CDR3 is CASRYRVLDTGELFF. The CDR3 region has the DNA TGTGCCAGCAGGTACAGGGTCTTAGACACCGGGGAGCTGTTTTTT.